This is a list of T cell receptor beta chains from one sample in a study of metastatic and nonmetastatic thyroid tumors. TCRdb re-called the PCR reads through MiXCR. The top ten clones hold roughly 9% of a sample with more than 85,000 clones, around 9.2% of them seen once. Input material: blood. Receptor source: a female donor with papillary thyroid cancer or a benign thyroid nodule (not recorded which). Some clones in this sample may be carry-over from other donors' samples. Each CDR3 is given with its conserved first and last residue. The D gene is left open where the match is weak. Some rows have no size entry. The others give once, few or many, or a class for an expanded clone.

CDR3nt | CDR3aa | v_gene | abundance | d_gene | j_gene
TGCAGTGCTAGACGATTTCGGACCGTCACAGATACGCAGTATTTT | CSARRFRTVTDTQYF | TRBV20-1 | many | - | TRBJ2-3
TGTGCCAGCTCTGCACAGGGGTACAATGAGCAGTTCTTC | CASSAQGYNEQFF | TRBV6-4 | many | TRBD1 | TRBJ2-1
TGTGCCAGCAGCCACCGGACGGTGAGCTCCTACGAGCAGTACTTC | CASSHRTVSSYEQYF | TRBV3-1 | many | - | TRBJ2-7
TGCGCCAGCAGCTTTGCTCGAACCCGCACAGATACGCAGTATTTT | CASSFARTRTDTQYF | TRBV5-1 | few | - | TRBJ2-3
TGTGCCAGCAGCCACCCCACCCCGCAGACAGGTGGAAACACCATATATTTT | CASSHPTPQTGGNTIYF | TRBV4-2 | many | - | TRBJ1-3
TGTGCCAGCAGACCCCATGGGGGAGTCAATGAGCAGTTCTTC | CASRPHGGVNEQFF | TRBV2 | few | - | TRBJ2-1
TGTGCCAGTAGTCCCCGTGGACAGGGGGGTCAGCCCCAGCATTTT | CASSPRGQGGQPQHF | TRBV19 | few | TRBD1 | TRBJ1-5
TGTGCCAGCTCACCACGGCAGTATGAAGAAAAACTGTTTTTT | CASSPRQYEEKLFF | TRBV18 | many | - | TRBJ1-4
TGTGCCAGCAGTGATGGGACAGGGGGCATTCAGCCCCAGCATTTT | CASSDGTGGIQPQHF | TRBV2 | many | TRBD1 | TRBJ1-5
TGTGCCAGCACGCAGTCTAGTCGGAACACTGAAGCTTTCTTT | CASTQSSRNTEAFF | TRBV6-1 | many | - | TRBJ1-1
TGTGCCGGCTCCCCCCCCGGTTTGCGACAGACCCAGTACTTC | CAGSPPGLRQTQYF | TRBV30 | once | - | TRBJ2-5
TGTGCCAGCAGCTTAGGAAGGGGCTTAAGCGAAGAGCAGTACTTC | CASSLGRGLSEEQYF | TRBV7-6 | - | - | TRBJ2-7
TGTGCCAGCTTTACACAGGGGGTCGCTCAGCCCCAGCATTTT | CASFTQGVAQPQHF | TRBV28 | many | TRBD1 | TRBJ1-5
TGTGCCAGTAGTATAGTAGGAGGGTTGGGGACTTCACCCCTCCACTTT | CASSIVGGLGTSPLHF | TRBV19 | many | - | TRBJ1-6
TGTGCCAGTACGGGATGGAAGGGTTCGGACACCGGGGAGCTGTTTTTT | CASTGWKGSDTGELFF | TRBV19 | many | - | TRBJ2-2
TGTGCCAGCAGTGAAGCAAGGGGGCCCGGGTTAGGGGAGCAGTTCTTC | CASSEARGPGLGEQFF | TRBV2 | many | TRBD1 | TRBJ2-1
TGTGCCAGCTCACCACCGTCCACCGGGGAGCTGTTTTTT | CASSPPSTGELFF | TRBV18 | - | - | TRBJ2-2
TGTGCCAGCAGTGAGTTTTTGGGGACTAGCGGGGGTACTTGGGAGCAGTTCTTC | CASSEFLGTSGGTWEQFF | TRBV2 | many | TRBD2 | TRBJ2-1
TGTGCCAGCAGTTTATCGCCCGGCCAGGGTGGGAATGAGCAGTTCTTC | CASSLSPGQGGNEQFF | TRBV27 | many | - | TRBJ2-1
TGTGCCAGCAGCCTCCCGGGCAGAGACTACACCGGGGAGCTGTTTTTT | CASSLPGRDYTGELFF | TRBV5-4 | many | - | TRBJ2-2
TGTGCCAGCAGTTACCCACGAGGGGCCGCAACTAATGAAAAACTGTTTTTT | CASSYPRGAATNEKLFF | TRBV7-9 | few | - | TRBJ1-4
TGTGCCAGCAGTGGCTACAGGGGGCTTAAAGGTGGCTACACCTTC | CASSGYRGLKGGYTF | TRBV27 | many | TRBD1 | TRBJ1-2
TGTGCCAGCAGTCCGACTAGCGGGGGGGCCCACACCGGGGAGCTGTTTTTT | CASSPTSGGAHTGELFF | TRBV12-3/TRBV12-4 | few | TRBD2 | TRBJ2-2
TGTGCCAGTAGTAGGATCGGGTATGGCTACACCTTC | CASSRIGYGYTF | TRBV19 | many | - | TRBJ1-2
TGTGCCAGCAGCAACGGGCCCTCCCAAACGCAGTATTTT | CASSNGPSQTQYF | TRBV6-1 | many | - | TRBJ2-3
TGTGCCAGCAGCCCTACAGGGTTAGGTGAAAAACTGTTTTTT | CASSPTGLGEKLFF | TRBV3-1 | few | - | TRBJ1-4
TGTGCCAGCAGCTTGACAGGGATCTACGAGCAGTACTTC | CASSLTGIYEQYF | TRBV5-5 | many | - | TRBJ2-7
TGTGCCAGCAGTTTCAGGGGGCCAAATGAGCAGTTCTTC | CASSFRGPNEQFF | TRBV25-1 | many | TRBD1 | TRBJ2-1
TGTGCCAGCAGTGTCTGGGCGGGGGGAAACACAGATACGCAGTATTTT | CASSVWAGGNTDTQYF | TRBV12-3/TRBV12-4 | many | TRBD2 | TRBJ2-3
TGTGCCAGCAGCTTGAACAACTATGGCTACACCTTC | CASSLNNYGYTF | TRBV7-9 | - | - | TRBJ1-2
TGTGCCAGCAGCCCTGAGGGCGACAGGGCGGGTTCACCCCTCAACTTT | CASSPEGDRAGSPLNF | TRBV27 | - | TRBD1 | TRBJ1-6
TGTGCCAGCACTTTTACAGAGGGTGGTGGCTACACCTTC | CASTFTEGGGYTF | TRBV7-9 | many | - | TRBJ1-2
TGTGCCAGCAGCGTAGCTACTAGCGGGGACCGGGATACGCAGTATTTT | CASSVATSGDRDTQYF | TRBV9 | many | TRBD2 | TRBJ2-3
TGCGCCAGCAGCTTGGCACAAAGGGGGGTTTGGAACACTGAAGCTTTCTTT | CASSLAQRGVWNTEAFF | TRBV5-1 | many | - | TRBJ1-1
TGTGCCACTACACAGGGGGAAGCGAACACCGGGGAGCTGTTTTTT | CATTQGEANTGELFF | TRBV15 | - | TRBD1 | TRBJ2-2
TGCGCCAGCAGTGCCTCTAGTGGTCCCGGGGAGCTGTTTTTT | CASSASSGPGELFF | TRBV10-1 | few | - | TRBJ2-2
TGCGCCGGCAGCTTGGGGGTAGATCAGCCCCAGCATTTT | CAGSLGVDQPQHF | TRBV5-1 | many | - | TRBJ1-5
TGTGCCAGCAGTGACGGGACGGACGGGCTCACAGATACGCAGTATTTT | CASSDGTDGLTDTQYF | TRBV6-4 | many | - | TRBJ2-3
TGTGCCAGCAGCCAAGCCCTTTCGACTAGCAGTACGCAGTATTTT | CASSQALSTSSTQYF | TRBV3-1 | many | TRBD2 | TRBJ2-3
TGTGCCAGCAGCTTGGCAGGGGGATATAATTCACCCCTCCACTTT | CASSLAGGYNSPLHF | TRBV5-5 | many | TRBD1 | TRBJ1-6
TGCGCCAGCAGCTTGGGGGACAGGGGAGCCCCTGAAGCTTTCTTT | CASSLGDRGAPEAFF | TRBV5-1 | many | TRBD1 | TRBJ1-1
TGTGCCAGCAGTTTAGAGGCGGGGGCGAGGGCTGAAGCTTTCTTT | CASSLEAGARAEAFF | TRBV12-3/TRBV12-4 | many | - | TRBJ1-1
TGTGCCAGCAGTGAGCAGATTAGCGGGGGGGCAAGGAATGAGCAGTTCTTC | CASSEQISGGARNEQFF | TRBV6-1 | many | TRBD2 | TRBJ2-1
TGTGCCAGCAGTGGTGGACAGGCCGCCTACGAGCAGTACTTC | CASSGGQAAYEQYF | TRBV2 | many | TRBD1 | TRBJ2-7
TGCGCCAGCAGTGAGAGCGGGGGGAGCTACGAGCAGTACTTC | CASSESGGSYEQYF | TRBV10-1 | many | TRBD2 | TRBJ2-7
TGTGCCAGCAGCTTTGACGGGACCTGGGGGGAGCTGTTTTTT | CASSFDGTWGELFF | TRBV7-9 | many | - | TRBJ2-2
TGCGCCAGCAGCTTCCGACTAGCGGAGACCCAGTACTTC | CASSFRLAETQYF | TRBV5-1 | many | TRBD2 | TRBJ2-5
TGTGCCACCAGAGGACAGGGGGGATACAATGAGCAGTTCTTC | CATRGQGGYNEQFF | TRBV5-6 | many | TRBD1 | TRBJ2-1
TGCGCCAGCAGCCCGCGCTTGACAGGGGGAGAGACCCAGTACTTC | CASSPRLTGGETQYF | TRBV5-1 | many | TRBD1 | TRBJ2-5